The present T cell receptor beta chain was sequenced within a study of Graves' ophthalmopathy and Graves' hyperthyroidism. Scientists amplified the TCR beta CDR3 regions from RNA transcripts. HTBI-primed RT-PCR formed the first round, and a multiplex PCR formed the second. In TCRdb, the multiplex PCR reads were re-called with MiXCR into one record per CDR3 protein. In the table there are about 370,000 distinct CDR3 sequences, 15% to 20% of which are singletons. The evidence that diagnosis relied on was clinical symptoms, serum thyroxine, TRAb, thyroid ultrasound and orbital computed tomography. V lost 7 bases, J lost 2 bases, and 7 bases stayed unmatched. From germline, CDR1 is SNHLY and CDR2 FYNNEI. The CDR3 is made up of 15 amino acids. Study results and caveats: Blood also carried most expanded thyroid clonotypes exceeding 0.001 frequency. In predicting ophthalmopathy progression, the model reached about 71% sensitivity and 72.22% specificity.

Ten or more counts support this clonotype. Antigen specificity is unknown. The receptor's source is a woman aged 18 to 35 with Graves' ophthalmopathy. V is TRBV2 and J is TRBJ2-5; 10 bases align to TRBD2. The sequencing input was peripheral blood. The CDR3 nucleotides are TGTGCCAGCAAGAGCGGACTAGCGGCACAAGAGACCCAGTACTTC. Encoded protein: CASKSGLAAQETQYF.